These T cell receptor beta chains were read from a single sample in a study of graft-versus-host responses after intestinal transplantation. The repertoire was sequenced with immunoSEQ multiplex PCR; TCRdb's copy has only in-frame clones and lacks some. The sample has 70,000 to 80,000 clones; 80% to 95% are singletons. Their cognate antigens are unknown. Specimen: unstimulated CD8+ T cells sorted from spleen or lymph node cells, collected before intestinal transplant. The source is a human donor who received an intestinal transplant. Both conserved end residues are part of each CDR3. Fields, in order: V gene, CDR3 length, CDR3 protein.

V gene: TRBV19; CDR3 length: 15; CDR3 protein: CASSIGGTGATEAFF
V gene: TRBV29-1; CDR3 length: 15; CDR3 protein: CSVPPTGPSTDTQYF
V gene: TRBV5-6; CDR3 length: 15; CDR3 protein: CASSWGTGSPPEAFF
V gene: TRBV19; CDR3 length: 14; CDR3 protein: CASSRQAGDTEAFF
V gene: TRBV5-8; CDR3 length: 13; CDR3 protein: CASSWTSSDEQFF
V gene: TRBV7-8; CDR3 length: 13; CDR3 protein: CASSQTTAYEQYF
V gene: TRBV5-1; CDR3 length: 17; CDR3 protein: CASSLVSGGISSYEQYF
V gene: TRBV9; CDR3 length: 15; CDR3 protein: CASSEGLNSGNTIYF
V gene: TRBV10-2; CDR3 length: 16; CDR3 protein: CASTQTGGLVYDEQYF
V gene: TRBV7-9; CDR3 length: 13; CDR3 protein: CASSLSANTEAFF
V gene: TRBV6-5; CDR3 length: 15; CDR3 protein: CASSTTSASTDTQYF
V gene: TRBV19; CDR3 length: 12; CDR3 protein: CASSPSTDEQYF
V gene: TRBV10-3; CDR3 length: 14; CDR3 protein: CAIRKRRFSYEQYF
V gene: TRBV11-2; CDR3 length: 14; CDR3 protein: CASSPGGDSLVQFF
V gene: TRBV10-3; CDR3 length: 14; CDR3 protein: CAISGGDRVYEQYF
V gene: TRBV7-9; CDR3 length: 14; CDR3 protein: CASSPRSGSYEQYF
V gene: TRBV6-1; CDR3 length: 14; CDR3 protein: CASSEPGWNTEAFF
V gene: TRBV4-2; CDR3 length: 11; CDR3 protein: CASSQGDRGFF
V gene: TRBV5-4; CDR3 length: 11; CDR3 protein: CASSGGTKAFF